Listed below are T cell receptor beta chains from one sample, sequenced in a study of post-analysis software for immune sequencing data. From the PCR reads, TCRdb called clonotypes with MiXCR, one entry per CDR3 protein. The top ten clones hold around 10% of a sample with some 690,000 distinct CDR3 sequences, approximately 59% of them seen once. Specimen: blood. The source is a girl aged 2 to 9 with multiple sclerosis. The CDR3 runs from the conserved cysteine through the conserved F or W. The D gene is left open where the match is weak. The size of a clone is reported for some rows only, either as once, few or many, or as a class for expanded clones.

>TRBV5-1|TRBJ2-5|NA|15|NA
TGCGCCAGCAGCTTGGAAGGGACGGTGGGGGAGACCCAGTACTTC
CASSLEGTVGETQYF
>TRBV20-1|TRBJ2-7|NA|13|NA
TGCAGTGCTAGAGGCGGTTCTACCTACGAGCAGTACTTC
CSARGGSTYEQYF
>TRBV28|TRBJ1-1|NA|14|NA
TGTGCCAGCAGTTTATTCATCGAGAACACTGAAGCTTTCTTT
CASSLFIENTEAFF
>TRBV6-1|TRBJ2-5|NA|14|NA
TGTGCCAGCAGTGAAGTTAGCGGCCAAGAGACCCAGTACTTC
CASSEVSGQETQYF
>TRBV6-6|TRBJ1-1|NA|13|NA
TGTGCCAGCAGTTCCCGAATGAACACTGAAGCTTTCTTT
CASSSRMNTEAFF
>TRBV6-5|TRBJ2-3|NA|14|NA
TGTGCCAGCAGGCCGACAGGGAGGCCAGATACGCAGTATTTT
CASRPTGRPDTQYF
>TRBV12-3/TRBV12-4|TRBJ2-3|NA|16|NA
TGTGCCAGCAGGAGCGGACAGCTTGTGAGCACAGATACGCAGTATTTT
CASRSGQLVSTDTQYF
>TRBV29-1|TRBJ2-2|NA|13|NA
TGCAGCGTTGTTGGGGATAACACCGGGGAGCTGTTTTTT
CSVVGDNTGELFF
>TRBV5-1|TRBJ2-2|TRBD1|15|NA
TGCGCCAGCAGCTCGGACAGGGCTTTCACCGGGGAGCTGTTTTTT
CASSSDRAFTGELFF
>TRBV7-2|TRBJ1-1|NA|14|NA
TGTGCCAGCAGCCCGGGCCCCGGGAACACTGAAGCTTTCTTT
CASSPGPGNTEAFF
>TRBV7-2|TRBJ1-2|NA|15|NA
TGTGCCAGCAGCTTAGATCGGGGTTTTTTGTATGGCTACACCTTC
CASSLDRGFLYGYTF
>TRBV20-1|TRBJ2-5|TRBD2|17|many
TGCAGTGCTAGAGGCGCTTCTGGACTAGTCACCCAAGAGACCCAGTACTTC
CSARGASGLVTQETQYF
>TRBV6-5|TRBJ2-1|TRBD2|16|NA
TGTGCCAGCAGCCGCCAAACGGGAGGCCACGGTGATGAGCAGTTCTTC
CASSRQTGGHGDEQFF
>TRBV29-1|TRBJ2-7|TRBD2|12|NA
TGCAGCGTGGCTAGCGGGAGTTACGAGCAGTACTTC
CSVASGSYEQYF
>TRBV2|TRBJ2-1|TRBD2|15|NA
TGTGCCAGCAGGGGGCTAGCGGGGGTTTACAATGAGCAGTTCTTC
CASRGLAGVYNEQFF
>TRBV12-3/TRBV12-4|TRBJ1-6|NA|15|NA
TGTGCCAGCACCCCGGGGAGCTCCTATAATTCACCCCTCCACTTT
CASTPGSSYNSPLHF
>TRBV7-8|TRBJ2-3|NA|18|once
TGTGCCAGCAGCCTGATTGCGTTGGGGAGGGGGCACGGAGATACGCAGTATTTT
CASSLIALGRGHGDTQYF
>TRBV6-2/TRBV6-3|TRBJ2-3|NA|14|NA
TGTGCCAGCAGTTTCGACGGGCCGATAGATACGCAGTATTTT
CASSFDGPIDTQYF
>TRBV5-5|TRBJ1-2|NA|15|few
TGTGCCAGCAGCTTGTATGAGGGATTTAACTATGGCTACACCTTC
CASSLYEGFNYGYTF
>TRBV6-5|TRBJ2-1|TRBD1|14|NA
TGTGCCAGCAAAGGACAGGGGATGTACAATGAGCAGTTCTTC
CASKGQGMYNEQFF
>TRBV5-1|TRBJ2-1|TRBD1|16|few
TGCGCCAGCAGCGACGAAGACAGGGGACCGTACAATGAGCAGTTCTTC
CASSDEDRGPYNEQFF
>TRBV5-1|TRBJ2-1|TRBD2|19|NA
TGCGCCAGCAGCCCACGTCCCGGGACTAGCGGACGGGCCTACAATGAGCAGTTCTTC
CASSPRPGTSGRAYNEQFF
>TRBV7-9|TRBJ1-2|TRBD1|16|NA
TGTGCCAGCAGCCCGGGGACAGGGGGCCCTAACTATGGCTACACCTTC
CASSPGTGGPNYGYTF
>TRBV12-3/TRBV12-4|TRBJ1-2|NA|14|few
TGTGCCAGCAGTTTATTCCGGGTCCCATATGGCTACACCTTC
CASSLFRVPYGYTF
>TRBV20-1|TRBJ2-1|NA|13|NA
TGCAGTGCTAGTCGGGGGGCCTCCAATGAGCAGTTCTTC
CSASRGASNEQFF
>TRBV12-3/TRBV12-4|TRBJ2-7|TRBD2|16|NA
TGTGCCAGCAGTTTTCTAAGTGGGAGGGCCCTCTACGAGCAGTACTTC
CASSFLSGRALYEQYF
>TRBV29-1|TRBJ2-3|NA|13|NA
TGCAGCGTTGGGACCCGTCTCACAGATACGCAGTATTTT
CSVGTRLTDTQYF
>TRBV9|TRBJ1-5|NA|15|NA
TGTGCCAGCAGCGTAGACGCGGGTCGCAATCAGCCCCAGCATTTT
CASSVDAGRNQPQHF
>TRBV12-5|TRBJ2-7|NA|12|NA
TGTGCTAGTGGTTTGTCCCACTACGAGCAGTACTTC
CASGLSHYEQYF
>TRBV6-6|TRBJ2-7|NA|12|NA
TGTGCCAGCAGTTACCGATCCTACGAGCAGTACTTC
CASSYRSYEQYF
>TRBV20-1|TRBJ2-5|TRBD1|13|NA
TGCAGTGCCGAGACAGGGGTGGGGGAGACCCAGTACTTC
CSAETGVGETQYF
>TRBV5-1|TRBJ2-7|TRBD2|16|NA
TGCGCCAGCAGCCCGGGACTAGCGGGACCCTCCTACGAGCAGTACTTC
CASSPGLAGPSYEQYF
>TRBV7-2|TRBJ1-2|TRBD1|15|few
TGTGCCAGCAGAAATGAAGGACAGGGGGTAGATGGCTACACCTTC
CASRNEGQGVDGYTF
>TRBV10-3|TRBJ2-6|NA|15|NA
TGTGCCATCAGTGCCCCGGGCTCTGGGGCCAACGTCCTGACTTTC
CAISAPGSGANVLTF
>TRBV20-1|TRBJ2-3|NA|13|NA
TGCAGTGCTAGAGGGGTTCAAGCAGATACGCAGTATTTT
CSARGVQADTQYF
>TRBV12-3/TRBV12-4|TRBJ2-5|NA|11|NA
TGTGCCGGCAGTTTTGGGGAGACCCAGTACTTC
CAGSFGETQYF
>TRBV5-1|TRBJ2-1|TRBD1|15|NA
TGCGCCAGCAGCCGCGGGACAGGGGACTACAATGAGCAGTTCTTC
CASSRGTGDYNEQFF
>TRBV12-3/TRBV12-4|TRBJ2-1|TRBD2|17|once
TGTGCCAGCAGTCGATCGACTAGCGGGGGACGTACGGATGAGCAGTTCTTC
CASSRSTSGGRTDEQFF
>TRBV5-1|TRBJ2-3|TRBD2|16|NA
TGCGCCAGCAGCTTCACTAGCGGGAGTTTACCAGATACGCAGTATTTT
CASSFTSGSLPDTQYF
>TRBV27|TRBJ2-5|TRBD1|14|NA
TGTGCCAGCAGCCTTACAGGGGACCAAGTGACCCAGTACTTC
CASSLTGDQVTQYF
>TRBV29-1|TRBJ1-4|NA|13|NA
TGCAGCGCATCCCAGGTTTCTAATGAAAAACTGTTTTTT
CSASQVSNEKLFF
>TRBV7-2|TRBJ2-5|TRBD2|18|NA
TGTGCCAGCAGCGTAGGACTAGCGGGGGGATCGTACCAAGAGACCCAGTACTTC
CASSVGLAGGSYQETQYF
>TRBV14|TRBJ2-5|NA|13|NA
TGTGCCAGCAGCCAAGGGGGCCGGGAGACCCAGTACTTC
CASSQGGRETQYF
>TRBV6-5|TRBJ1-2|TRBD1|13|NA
TGTGCCAGCTCCGGGACAGGGATCTATGGCTACACCTTC
CASSGTGIYGYTF
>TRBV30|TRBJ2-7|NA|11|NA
TGTGCCTGGAGTGGTTTATACGAGCAGTACTTC
CAWSGLYEQYF
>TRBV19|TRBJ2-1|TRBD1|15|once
TGTGCCAGTAGTATAGAGGGACAGGTTCGGGCGGAGCAGTTCTTC
CASSIEGQVRAEQFF
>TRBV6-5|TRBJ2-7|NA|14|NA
TGTGCCAGCAGTTACCCAGCGGCCAAGGGAGAGCAGTACTTC
CASSYPAAKGEQYF
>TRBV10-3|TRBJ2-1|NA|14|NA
TGTGCCATATCCCCGGACGTGAGTTCCAATGAGCAGTTCTTC
CAISPDVSSNEQFF
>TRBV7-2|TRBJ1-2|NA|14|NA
TGTGCCAGCAGCTTAAAGCTGGGAAGGGATGGCTACACCTTC
CASSLKLGRDGYTF
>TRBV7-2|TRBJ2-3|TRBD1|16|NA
TGTGCCAGCAGCCCCCGACAGGGAGTGAGCACAGATACGCAGTATTTT
CASSPRQGVSTDTQYF
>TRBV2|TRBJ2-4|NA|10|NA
TGTGCCAGCAGTGAACAGGGATTGTACTTC
CASSEQGLYF
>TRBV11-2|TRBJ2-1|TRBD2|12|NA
TGTGGGGCTAGCGGGAGTCACAATGAGCAGTTCTTC
CGASGSHNEQFF
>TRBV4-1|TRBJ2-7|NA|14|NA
TGCGCCAGCAGCCTCACGACAGGATCCTACGAGCAGTACTTC
CASSLTTGSYEQYF
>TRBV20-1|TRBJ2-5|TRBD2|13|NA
TGCAGTGCGCTGGGACTAGCGGAAGAGACCCAGTACTTC
CSALGLAEETQYF
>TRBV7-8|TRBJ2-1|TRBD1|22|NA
TGTGCCAGCAGCTTAGGGCATTGGGTCCCGGGACAGGTCCCGAGCTCCTACAATGAGCAGTTCTTC
CASSLGHWVPGQVPSSYNEQFF
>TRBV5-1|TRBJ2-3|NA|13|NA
TGCGCCAGCAGCTTTCAACTTAGAGATACGCAGTATTTT
CASSFQLRDTQYF